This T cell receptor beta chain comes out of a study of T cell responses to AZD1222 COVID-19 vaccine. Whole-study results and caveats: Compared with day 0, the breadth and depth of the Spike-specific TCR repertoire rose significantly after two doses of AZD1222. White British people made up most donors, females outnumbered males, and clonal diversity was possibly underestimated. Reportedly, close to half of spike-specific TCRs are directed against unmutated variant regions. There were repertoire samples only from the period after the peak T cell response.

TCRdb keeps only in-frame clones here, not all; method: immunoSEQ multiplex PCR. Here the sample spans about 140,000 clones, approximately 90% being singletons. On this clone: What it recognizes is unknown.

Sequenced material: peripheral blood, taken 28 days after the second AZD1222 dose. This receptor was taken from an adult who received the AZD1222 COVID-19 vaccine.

The CDR3 region is CASSFASAGTARFF. CDR3 DNA sequence: TGTGCCAGCAGTTTTGCCAGTGCCGGGACAGCAAGATTCTTC. This chain links TRBV27 with TRBJ2-1; TRBD1 agrees at 7 bases. The CDR3 sequence is 14 residues long. Germline loops: CDR1 MNHEY, CDR2 SMNVEV (reference sequence). The V segment lost 3 bases and the J segment 16 bases; nucleotides outside the gene matches: 15.